This T cell receptor beta chain was documented in a study of CD8 T cells in Susac syndrome. From blood CD8+ and CD4+ T cells, TCR beta sequences were generated. The multiple sclerosis controls were treatment-naive patients affected by stable or active relapsing-remitting disease. The CD8+ and CD4+ T cells were isolated magnetically using a negative isolation approach, whereas the TEMRA cells were enriched by FACS. Random hexamers served to reverse transcribe about 0.45 to 1 ug RNA. Multiplex PCR with immunoSEQ amplified the TCR beta CDR3 across 54 Vbeta and 13 Jbeta. From the immunoSEQ multiplex PCR reads, TCRdb called clonotypes with MiXCR, one entry per CDR3 protein. Of approximately 210,000 distinct CDR3 sequences in the sample, about 96% are singletons; the top ten hold 0.075% to 0.095%. The CDR3 has 11 amino acids. V was shortened by 4 bases and J by 9 bases, with 7 bases between the two germline ends.

This sequence joins TRBV23-1 and TRBJ2-1; possibly TRBD1 or TRBD2 for D (6 bases each). TRBV23-1 carries the ORF label, with uncertain function. This sequence was found in a human donor with multiple sclerosis. What was sequenced was CD4+ T cells from PBMCs. CDR3 nucleotide sequence: TGCGCCAGCAGTCGGGGGGCTGAGCAGTTCTTC. It specifies CASSRGAEQFF.